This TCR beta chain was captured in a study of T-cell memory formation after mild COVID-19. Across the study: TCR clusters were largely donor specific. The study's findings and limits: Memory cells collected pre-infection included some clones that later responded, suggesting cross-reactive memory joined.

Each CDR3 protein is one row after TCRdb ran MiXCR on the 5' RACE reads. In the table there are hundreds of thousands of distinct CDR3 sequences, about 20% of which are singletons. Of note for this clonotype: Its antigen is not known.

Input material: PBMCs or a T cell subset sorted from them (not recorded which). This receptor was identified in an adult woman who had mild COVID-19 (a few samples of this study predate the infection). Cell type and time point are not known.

The CDR3: CASSEETGVREQFF. CDR3 sequence (DNA): TGTGCCAGCAGTGAAGAGACAGGGGTTCGGGAGCAGTTCTTC. This chain links TRBV6-1 with TRBJ2-1, with 8 bases fitting TRBD1. The CDR3 totals 14 residues. Germline-derived CDR1 and CDR2 are MNHNS and SASEGT. The junction had 6 bases not matched to a gene; V was cut back by 1 base and J by 10 bases.